This passage covers 5 T cell receptor beta chains from one sample sequenced in a study of T cells of healthy individuals. TCRdb itself ran the 5' RACE reads through MiXCR, one entry per CDR3 protein. The sample carries around 80,000 distinct CDR3 sequences, roughly 5.1% recorded once. The origin of the receptors is a female donor in good health.

In its sample, this clonotype was seen many times. The V gene is TRBV7-9, the J gene TRBJ1-1; 7 bases fit TRBD1. Germline CDR1 reads SEHNR; CDR2 reads FQNEAQ (reference sequence). The CDR3 length is 14 residues. J was trimmed by 1 base and V by 5 bases; bases with no gene match: 4. CDR3 bases: TGTGCCAGCAGCCAGGGGACAGCGAACACTGAAGCTTTCTTT. It translates to CASSQGTANTEAFF.

V gene TRBV7-9 combines with J gene TRBJ1-5; a weak D match, TRBD1 (6 bases). Germline V CDR1 and CDR2: SEHNR, FQNEAQ (reference sequence). Trimming shortened V by 4 bases and J by 7 bases, and 14 bases separated the two germline ends. This CDR3 has 14 amino acids. In DNA, the CDR3 is TGTGCCAGCAGCTCCACAGGGCTGGGACAGCCCCAGCATTTT. It yields the protein CASSSTGLGQPQHF.

V usage is TRBV6-5 and J usage is TRBJ2-7; possibly TRBD2 for D (5 bases). This CDR3 is 16 amino acids long. Germline V gene sequence: CDR1 MNHEY, CDR2 SVGAGI. V was pared by 5 bases and J by 3 bases, with 20 bases between. The CDR3 DNA reads as TGTGCCAGCAGTACGTCCCCGACTCCAGAGGGCTACGAGCAGTACTTC. The encoded protein is CASSTSPTPEGYEQYF.

This clonotype was recorded a few times. The J gene is TRBJ1-2, the V gene TRBV6-2 or TRBV6-3; D is unresolved. The CDR3 has 13 residues. The germline V gene encodes CDR1 MNHEY and CDR2 SVGEGT. V lost 0 bases and J lost 3, with 5 bases in between. CDR3 amino acids: CASSYSTDYGYTF. CDR3 nucleotide sequence: TGTGCCAGCAGTTACTCGACCGACTATGGCTACACCTTC.

The genes are TRBV3-1 and TRBJ2-3; D unresolved. The CDR3 has 13 residues. The V gene's germline CDR1 is LGHDT and CDR2 YNNKEL (reference sequence). V was clipped by 0 bases and J by 2 bases, with 3 bases between them. The CDR3 protein is CASSQDLTDTQYF. The CDR3 DNA reads TGTGCCAGCAGCCAAGATCTCACAGATACGCAGTATTTT.